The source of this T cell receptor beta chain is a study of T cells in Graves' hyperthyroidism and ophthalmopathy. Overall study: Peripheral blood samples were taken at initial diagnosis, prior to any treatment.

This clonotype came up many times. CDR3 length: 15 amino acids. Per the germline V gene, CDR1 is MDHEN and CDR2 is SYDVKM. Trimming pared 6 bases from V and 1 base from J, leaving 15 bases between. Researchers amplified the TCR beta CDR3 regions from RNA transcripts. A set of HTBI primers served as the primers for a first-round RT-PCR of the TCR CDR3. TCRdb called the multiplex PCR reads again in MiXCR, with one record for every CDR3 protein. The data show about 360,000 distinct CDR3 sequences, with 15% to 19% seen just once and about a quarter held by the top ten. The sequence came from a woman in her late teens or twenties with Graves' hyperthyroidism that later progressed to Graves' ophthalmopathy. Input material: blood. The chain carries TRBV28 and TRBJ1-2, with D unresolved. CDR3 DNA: TGTGCCAGCAGCTCTCCTCGGGCGTTTAACTATGGCTACACCTTC. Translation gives CASSSPRAFNYGYTF.